These 25 T cell receptor beta chains came from one sample sequenced in a study of T cells in Graves' hyperthyroidism and ophthalmopathy. TCR beta CDR3 regions were amplified from RNA. HTBI primers were the set used in a first-round RT-PCR of the TCR CDR3. Using its own MiXCR run on the multiplex PCR reads, TCRdb lists one record per CDR3 protein. The table records about 180,000 distinct CDR3 sequences, approximately 15% of them present only once. Source material: blood. The receptors were gathered from a woman between 50 and 59 years old with Graves' hyperthyroidism.

This clonotype was seen many times. The chain employs TRBV10-3 and TRBJ1-1; maybe TRBD1 (6 bases). The CDR3 is 13 amino acids. Trimming cost V 5 bases and J 10 bases, with 17 bases left between them. CDR1 is ENHRY and CDR2 is SYGVKD in the germline V gene. The CDR3: CAISPADQGRAFF. The CDR3 DNA follows: TGTGCCATCAGTCCCGCCGACCAGGGGCGAGCTTTCTTT.

This clonotype has just a few counts. The chain joins TRBV5-5 to TRBJ1-2, with D perhaps matching TRBD1 (5 bases). The CDR3 consists of 15 residues. V lost 3 bases and J lost 2, with 14 bases in between. CDR1 is SGHKS, CDR2 YYEKEE, per germline (reference sequence). This chain's CDR3 is CASSWGRGGNYGYTF. The CDR3 DNA is TGTGCCAGCAGCTGGGGACGAGGAGGGAACTATGGCTACACCTTC.

This clonotype was observed many times. This chain uses TRBV19 with TRBJ2-3; weak D call: TRBD2 (6 bases). With 8 bases removed from V and 1 base from J, the gap between germline ends came to 16 bases. This CDR3 has 15 residues. Germline V CDR1 and CDR2: LNHDA, SQIVND (reference sequence). CDR3 region: CASGTRDGGTDTQYF. The CDR3 DNA follows: TGTGCCAGTGGGACGCGGGATGGGGGCACAGATACGCAGTATTTT. The variable domain in full, completed from reference TRBV19 and TRBJ2-3, reads DGGITQSPKYLFRKEGQNVTLSCEQNLNHDAMYWYRQDPGQGLRLIYYSQIVNDFQKGDIAEGYSVSREKKESFPLTVTSAQKNPTAFYLCASGTRDGGTDTQYFGPGTRLTVL.

The chain couples TRBV11-2 to TRBJ1-3; 7 bases map to TRBD1. Germline CDR1 is SGHAT and CDR2 is FQNNGV. V shed 1 base, J shed 9 bases, and the junction held 9 bases outside the gene matches. The CDR3 runs to 15 residues. The CDR3 coding sequence is TGTGCCAGCAGCTTAGGTCACAGGGGTCCAAGCACCATATATTTT. This gives the protein CASSLGHRGPSTIYF.

This clonotype was picked up many times. The chain combines TRBV28 with TRBJ1-4, with 7 positions matching TRBD1. The CDR3 has 16 residues. J lost 2 bases, V lost 5 bases, and 8 bases had no gene match. The V gene's germline CDR1 is MDHEN and CDR2 SYDVKM. CDR3 residues: CASSPTGDYTNEKLFF. In nucleotides, the CDR3 is TGTGCCAGCAGTCCCACAGGGGACTACACTAATGAAAAACTGTTTTTT.

This clonotype was picked up many times. The V call is TRBV5-4, the J call TRBJ2-1, with D perhaps TRBD2 (6 bases). Trimming took 4 bases from V and 7 from J, leaving 18 bases between them. CDR1 and CDR2 (germline): SGHNT, YYREEE (reference sequence). This CDR3 spans 15 amino acids. Written as DNA, the CDR3 is TGTGCCAGCAGCCAATCGAAGGAGGGGTATAATGAGCAGTTCTTC. Protein sequence: CASSQSKEGYNEQFF.

CDR3 in DNA: TGTGCCACCAGCAGATCCCGGGCTAGCGGGGGTAGGGAGACCCAGTACTTC. It codes for CATSRSRASGGRETQYF. The rearrangement joins TRBV15 to TRBJ2-5; 10 bases match TRBD2. Germline V gives CDR1 LNHNV, CDR2 YYDKDF (reference sequence). V shed 2 bases, J shed 5 bases, and the junction held 11 bases outside the gene matches. The CDR3 has 17 amino acids.

This clonotype was recorded at least ten times. The J gene is TRBJ1-5, the V gene TRBV7-8; tentative D call: TRBD1 (5 bases). This CDR3 contains 15 residues. Germline CDR1 and CDR2: SGHVS and FQNEAQ. Trimming cost V 1 base and J 2 bases, with 9 bases left between them. The CDR3 sequence is CASSLGRVGNQPQHF. The CDR3 DNA reads as TGTGCCAGCAGCTTAGGCAGGGTGGGCAATCAGCCCCAGCATTTT. Full variable domain (outside the CDR3, taken from reference TRBV7-8 and TRBJ1-5): GAGVSQSPRYKVAKRGQDVALRCDPISGHVSLFWYQQALGQGPEFLTYFQNEAQLDKSGLPSDRFFAERPEGSVSTLKIQRTQQEDSAVYLCASSLGRVGNQPQHFGDGTRLSIL.

This clonotype has a count of ten or more. The rearrangement uses TRBV2 and TRBJ1-2, with 8 positions matching TRBD1. After removal of 4 bases from V and 4 bases from J, the junction contained 5 bases not matched to a gene. The germline V gene encodes CDR1 SNHLY and CDR2 FYNNEI. The CDR3 extends over 14 amino acids. Here the CDR3 reads CASSADRAGYGYTF. The CDR3 coding sequence is TGTGCCAGCAGTGCGGACAGGGCCGGCTATGGCTACACCTTC.

The chain combines TRBV7-9 with TRBJ2-7; D gene uncertain. There are 12 residues in the CDR3. Germline V gene sequence: CDR1 SEHNR, CDR2 FQNEAQ (reference sequence). V lost 1 base, J lost 2 bases, and 3 bases lay in between. The chain's CDR3 is CASSLVTYEQYF. CDR3 DNA: TGTGCCAGCAGCTTAGTTACCTACGAGCAGTACTTC. The full variable domain, with the rest looked up from reference TRBV7-9 and TRBJ2-7, is DTGVSQNPRHKITKRGQNVTFRCDPISEHNRLYWYRQTLGQGPEFLTYFQNEAQLEKSRLLSDRFSAERPKGSFSTLEIQRTEQGDSAMYLCASSLVTYEQYFGPGTRLTVT.

The chain links TRBV6-2 or TRBV6-3 to TRBJ1-5; no definite D call. V lost 0 bases and J 6 bases, leaving 9 bases between the germline ends. The CDR3 has 14 amino acids. CDR1 MNHEY and CDR2 SVGEGT come from the germline V gene. CDR3 coding DNA: TGTGCCAGCAGTTACTCTGGGGATTTTCAGCCCCAGCATTTT. It encodes CASSYSGDFQPQHF.

This clonotype turned up a few times. The rearrangement uses TRBV20-1 and TRBJ1-2, with a possible D match to TRBD1 (5 bases). V gave up 6 bases and J gave up 8 bases, with 25 bases separating them. CDR3 length equals 15 residues. CDR1 is DFQATT and CDR2 is SNEGSKA in the germline V gene (reference sequence). In nucleotides, the CDR3 is TGCAGTGCCAAAAAGGGGACCGCCGCCGGGAAAGGCTACACCTTC. Protein sequence: CSAKKGTAAGKGYTF.

The table lists this clonotype with many counts. The chain uses TRBV5-1 and TRBJ2-5, with D possibly TRBD2 on 6 matching bases. Germline lookup yields CDR1 SGHRS and CDR2 YFSETQ. V lost 6 bases and J 5 bases, leaving 14 bases between the germline ends. This CDR3 comprises 13 residues. The CDR3 protein is CASTTAGSETQYF. As DNA, the CDR3 is TGCGCCAGCACGACAGCGGGTTCGGAGACCCAGTACTTC.

This clonotype has ten or more counts. CDR3 nucleotide sequence: TGCGCCAGCAGCGGGGAGGACAGGGCGAACACTGAAGCTTTCTTT. The encoded protein is CASSGEDRANTEAFF. V and J are TRBV5-1 and TRBJ1-1, with TRBD1 matching 8 bases. The V segment lost 4 bases and the J segment 1 base; nucleotides outside the gene matches: 6. The CDR3 spans 15 residues. The germline CDR1 and CDR2 sequences are SGHRS and YFSETQ.

This clonotype has at least ten counts. The gene calls are TRBV7-9 and TRBJ1-2; possible D gene TRBD1, 5 bases. CDR1 and CDR2 from the germline V gene are SEHNR and FQNEAQ (reference sequence). The CDR3 is 11 residues long. V was trimmed by 5 bases and J by 10 bases, leaving 11 bases between them. The CDR3 region has the DNA TGTGCCAGCAGCCCAATCAGGGACTACACCTTC. Encoded protein: CASSPIRDYTF.

This clonotype has at least ten counts. This chain links TRBV19 with TRBJ2-2, with D possibly matching TRBD2 (5 bases). Germline V gene data show CDR1 as LNHDA and CDR2 as SQIVND (reference sequence). This CDR3 region has 14 residues. V was trimmed by 3 bases and J by 6 bases, leaving 11 bases between them. In nucleotides, the CDR3 is TGTGCCAGTAGTATGAGGACTCTCGCCGGGGAGCTGTTTTTT. This sequence encodes CASSMRTLAGELFF.

Comments on this clonotype: An end of the junction does not agree with germline; a read error may underlie this. The chain carries TRBV19 and TRBJ1-1; D gene ambiguous. CDR1 is LNHDA and CDR2 is SQIVND in the germline V gene (reference sequence). This CDR3 has 9 amino acids. This CDR3 is CVSITRSFF. The CDR3 DNA is TGTGTCAGTATCACCAGATCTTTCTTT.

This clonotype appeared many times. The V gene is TRBV18, the J gene TRBJ2-1, with 8 bases aligning to TRBD2. The CDR3 contains 18 residues. CDR1 KGHSH and CDR2 LQKENI come from the germline V gene. The trim removed 0 bases at V and 0 bases at J, leaving 7 bases unmatched. The CDR3 nucleotides are TGTGCCAGCTCACCACCGGTGACTAGCGAAGGCTCCTACAATGAGCAGTTCTTC. This gives the protein CASSPPVTSEGSYNEQFF.

This clonotype was observed many times. This sequence joins TRBV19 and TRBJ1-1; D not certain. V gave up 3 bases and J gave up 1 base, with 9 bases separating them. CDR3 length: 14 amino acids. CDR1 LNHDA and CDR2 SQIVND come from the germline V gene (reference sequence). The CDR3: CASSILRENTEAFF. The CDR3 DNA is TGTGCCAGTAGTATTTTAAGAGAGAACACTGAAGCTTTCTTT.

This clonotype was seen only a few times. The chain employs TRBV4-1 and TRBJ1-4, with D uncertain. The CDR3 length is 14 residues. The ends were cut back, 4 bases at V and 8 bases at J, with 14 bases in the middle. Germline assignment: CDR1 MGHRA and CDR2 YSYEKL. In DNA form, the CDR3 reads TGCGCCAGCAGCCGCCCGGACCTCAGGGAAAAACTGTTTTTT. This codes for CASSRPDLREKLFF.

CDR3 protein: CASSPRDRGRPNEKLFF. The CDR3 nucleotides read TGTGCCAGCAGTCCCCGGGACAGGGGGCGGCCTAATGAAAAACTGTTTTTT. The V call is TRBV3-1, the J call TRBJ1-4; 12 bases line up with TRBD1. The CDR3 has 17 residues. The germline V gene encodes CDR1 LGHDT and CDR2 YNNKEL (reference sequence). Trimming at V came to 6 bases and at J to 3 bases, leaving 8 bases not matched to a gene.

This clonotype was seen only a few times. V and J are TRBV4-1 and TRBJ2-2, with TRBD1 as a possible D gene (6 bases). Trimming stripped 2 bases from V and 4 bases from J, with 11 bases between. CDR1 is MGHRA and CDR2 is YSYEKL in the germline V gene. CDR3 length equals 15 residues. The CDR3 protein is CASSQNVRGTGELFF. CDR3 nucleotide sequence: TGCGCCAGCAGCCAAAACGTCAGGGGCACCGGGGAGCTGTTTTTT.

This clonotype appeared many times. The gene calls are TRBV28 and TRBJ2-2, with unresolved D. Germline loops: CDR1 MDHEN, CDR2 SYDVKM. V was trimmed by 7 bases and J by 4 bases, leaving 10 bases between them. The CDR3 covers 13 residues. In nucleotides, the CDR3 is TGTGCCAGCAATCGGCTTCTCACCGGGGAGCTGTTTTTT. Amino acid sequence: CASNRLLTGELFF.

This clonotype came up many times. This chain links TRBV12-3 or TRBV12-4 with TRBJ1-6, with a tentative D call TRBD1 (6 bases). Deletions cut 3 bases from V and 9 bases from J, with 21 bases between. The CDR3 spans 17 residues. The CDR3 DNA is TGTGCCAGCAGTTTGAAGCGGGGGGGCCGTTCGTTTTCACCCCTCCACTTT. Its translation: CASSLKRGGRSFSPLHF.

The table lists this clonotype with many counts. The CDR3 is CSGSDRTDNEQFF. The CDR3 DNA reads TGCAGCGGTTCGGACAGAACTGACAATGAGCAGTTCTTC. The V gene is TRBV29-1, the J gene TRBJ2-1, with D perhaps matching TRBD1 (6 bases). The CDR3 loop spans 13 amino acids. Germline V gene data show CDR1 as SQVTM and CDR2 as ANQGSEA. Between the trimmed V and J ends, which lost 7 bases and 5 bases, there was a span of 15 bases.